What follows are 24 T cell receptor beta chains derived from one specimen sequenced in a study of blood T cell repertoires in COVID-19. The assay was immunoSEQ multiplex PCR, and TCRdb's table has in-frame clones only and misses some. The table has approximately 360,000 clones, more than 75% seen once; the top ten hold approximately 0.96%. The sample consisted of PBMCs or T cells enriched from blood (not recorded which). Receptors were obtained from a woman aged 25 to 39 with acute COVID-19.

V usage is TRBV7-6 and J usage is TRBJ2-5; a weak D match, TRBD2 (6 bases). Per the germline V gene, CDR1 is SGHVS and CDR2 is FNYEAQ. This CDR3 has 16 amino acids. V was clipped by 4 bases and J by 3 bases, with 18 bases between them. The CDR3 spells CASSSPGLAAKETQYF. CDR3 DNA: TGTGCCAGCAGCTCCCCCGGTTTAGCGGCTAAAGAGACCCAGTACTTC.

The gene calls are TRBV12-5 and TRBJ1-5; tentatively, D is TRBD1 (5 bases). The V gene lost 2 bases and the J gene lost 7 bases, with 15 bases spanning the gap. The CDR3 is 15 amino acids. Germline V gene data show CDR1 as LGHNT and CDR2 as FRNRAP. The CDR3 DNA is TGTGCTAGTGGTTTGTCGGCAGGGACTGCCCAGCCCCAGCATTTT. Protein sequence: CASGLSAGTAQPQHF.

V and J are TRBV4-1 and TRBJ2-2; the match to TRBD1 covers 7 bases. The CDR3 has 15 residues. Unmatched junction bases numbered 6, after V lost 2 bases and J lost 6 bases. Per germline, CDR1 MGHRA and CDR2 YSYEKL. The DNA for the CDR3 is TGCGCCAGCAGCCAATCTCAGACAGGGCCCGGGGAGCTGTTTTTT. Translated: CASSQSQTGPGELFF.

This chain connects TRBV6-5 to TRBJ1-1, with a possible D match to TRBD1 (6 bases). V was clipped by 8 bases and J by 0 bases, with 13 bases between them. In germline, CDR1 is MNHEY, CDR2 SVGAGI. This CDR3 is built from 14 residues. The CDR3 spells CASGNRALNTEAFF. CDR3 bases: TGTGCCAGCGGGAACAGGGCTTTGAACACTGAAGCTTTCTTT.

The J gene is TRBJ1-6, the V gene TRBV4-1; weak D call: TRBD1 (5 bases). The CDR3 consists of 13 residues. CDR1 is MGHRA, CDR2 YSYEKL, per germline. Between the trimmed V and J ends, which lost 3 bases and 9 bases, there was a span of 9 bases. CDR3 bases: TGCGCCAGCAGCCAGAGGCAGGGTTCACCCCTCCACTTT. Translating it yields CASSQRQGSPLHF.

This chain links TRBV6-5 with TRBJ2-7; 8 bases are a match to TRBD1. This CDR3 contains 14 residues. Per germline, CDR1 MNHEY and CDR2 SVGAGI. V shed 7 bases, J shed 2 bases, and the junction held 7 bases outside the gene matches. The CDR3 reads CASTVGTGTYEQYF. In DNA form, the CDR3 reads TGTGCCAGCACAGTGGGGACAGGAACCTACGAGCAGTACTTC.

V usage is TRBV4-3 and J usage is TRBJ2-3; D is undetermined. CDR3 length equals 15 residues. Per germline, CDR1 LGHNA and CDR2 YSLEER. The V end lost 1 base, the J end lost 3 bases, and 11 bases lay between the germline ends. Here the CDR3 DNA reads TGCGCCAGCAGCCAAGTCTGGCTCGCTACAGATACGCAGTATTTT. Its translation: CASSQVWLATDTQYF.

The chain has TRBV10-3 and TRBJ1-5; 7 nucleotides line up with TRBD1. The CDR3 extends over 17 amino acids. The V gene's germline CDR1 is ENHRY and CDR2 SYGVKD. After removal of 8 bases from V and 7 bases from J, the junction contained 20 bases not matched to a gene. The CDR3 nucleotides read TGTGCCATCGGCGAGCGGACGGGGACAGTAGCGGACCAGCCCCAGCATTTT. This encodes CAIGERTGTVADQPQHF.

The gene calls are TRBV5-1 and TRBJ1-2; tentative D call: TRBD1 (5 bases). The CDR3 is 14 amino acids. Germline CDR1 is SGHRS and CDR2 is YFSETQ. Trimming removed 5 bases from V and 0 bases from J, with 11 bases in between. CDR3 residues: CASRDTGANYGYTF. As DNA, the CDR3 is TGCGCCAGCAGAGACACAGGAGCTAACTATGGCTACACCTTC.

This chain joins TRBV5-6 and TRBJ2-7, with D possibly TRBD1 on 6 matching bases. Looked up from germline, CDR1 is SGHDT and CDR2 is YYEEEE. Trimming removed 4 bases at V and 6 bases at J, with 23 bases between. CDR3 length: 16 residues. The CDR3 reads CASSARPGHRRREQYF. DNA for the CDR3: TGTGCCAGCAGCGCGAGACCGGGACACCGGAGGCGCGAGCAGTACTTC. The variable domain in full, completed from reference TRBV5-6 and TRBJ2-7, reads DAGVTQSPTHLIKTRGQQVTLRCSPKSGHDTVSWYQQALGQGPQFIFQYYEEEERQRGNFPDRFSGHQFPNYSSELNVNALLLGDSALYLCASSARPGHRRREQYFGPGTRLTVT.

The rearrangement links TRBV4-2 to TRBJ2-3; the match to TRBD2 covers 9 bases. CDR1 is LGHNA, CDR2 YNFKEQ, per germline. The CDR3 runs 17 residues. V lost 0 bases, J lost 4 bases, and 8 bases stayed unmatched. The CDR3 loop is CASSQDPVAGGPDTQYF. The CDR3 bases are TGTGCCAGCAGCCAAGATCCCGTGGCGGGGGGGCCAGATACGCAGTATTTT.

The chain uses TRBV5-5 and TRBJ2-7; TRBD1 matches at 9 bases. Per the germline V gene, CDR1 is SGHKS and CDR2 is YYEKEE (reference sequence). This CDR3 contains 15 residues. The V and J ends lost 5 bases and 2 bases, in that order; junction bases with no gene match: 8. In DNA form, the CDR3 reads TGTGCCAGCAGTCCCTTGGGACAGGGACCCTACGAGCAGTACTTC. This codes for CASSPLGQGPYEQYF.

The CDR3 here is CSVSGQGSSNTEAFF. The CDR3 region has the DNA TGCAGCGTTTCCGGACAGGGGAGCTCAAACACTGAAGCTTTCTTT. V and J are TRBV29-1 and TRBJ1-1; the match to TRBD1 covers 9 bases. Germline V gene lookup returns CDR1 SQVTM and CDR2 ANQGSEA. The length of the CDR3 is 15 residues. Losses at the gene ends were 5 bases for V and 2 bases for J; bases not matched to a gene: 9.

V usage is TRBV6-1 and J usage is TRBJ2-4, with a weak D call TRBD1 (6 bases). V was clipped by 4 bases and J by 0 bases, with 19 bases between them. Germline loops: CDR1 MNHNS, CDR2 SASEGT. The CDR3 runs to 18 residues. Written as DNA, the CDR3 is TGTGCCAGCAGTGGAGAACCGGGACACCTACTAGCCAAAAACATTCAGTACTTC. Its translation is CASSGEPGHLLAKNIQYF.

This chain joins TRBV12-3 or TRBV12-4 and TRBJ1-1; 9 positions agree with TRBD1. CDR3 length: 13 amino acids. After removal of 6 bases from V and 7 bases from J, the junction contained 6 bases not matched to a gene. The DNA for the CDR3 is TGTGCCAGCAGCGAACAGGGGGCCCATGAAGCTTTCTTT. This sequence encodes CASSEQGAHEAFF.

This clone was seen repeatedly, ten times or more. The chain joins TRBV9 to TRBJ2-7; 7 nucleotides line up with TRBD1. Trimming cost V 3 bases and J 6 bases; bases outside gene matches: 15. This CDR3 is 16 amino acids long. Germline V gives CDR1 SGDLS, CDR2 YYNGEE. CDR3 coding DNA: TGTGCCAGCAGCGCAACGGGACAGACCATCGTTGGCGAGCAGTACTTC. Protein: CASSATGQTIVGEQYF. Full variable domain (rest looked up from reference TRBV9 and TRBJ2-7): DSGVTQTPKHLITATGQRVTLRCSPRSGDLSVYWYQQSLDQGLQFLIQYYNGEERAKGNILERFSAQQFPDLHSELNLSSLELGDSALYFCASSATGQTIVGEQYFGPGTRLTVT.

This clone was observed a handful of times. The CDR3 DNA reads TGCGCCAGCAGCTTGGACGGCTATGGCTACACCTTC. This translates into CASSLDGYGYTF. The chain recombines TRBV5-1 with TRBJ1-2; D ambiguous. Trimming stripped 0 bases from V and 4 bases from J, with 4 bases between. In germline, CDR1 is SGHRS, CDR2 YFSETQ. This CDR3 region has 12 residues.

The rearrangement links TRBV3-1 (or the pseudogene TRBV3-2) to TRBJ2-5; D uncertain. Deletions cut 4 bases from V and 5 bases from J, with 11 bases between. The CDR3 covers 13 residues. From germline, CDR1 is LGHDT and CDR2 YNNKEL (reference sequence). The CDR3 protein is CASSPTLRETQYF. For the CDR3, the DNA is TGTGCCAGCAGCCCTACGTTACGGGAGACCCAGTACTTC.

This rearrangement joins TRBV27 to TRBJ1-4; 7 nucleotides agree with TRBD1. After removal of 6 bases from V and 7 bases from J, the junction contained 8 bases not matched to a gene. The CDR3 extends over 14 amino acids. CDR1 and CDR2 (germline): MNHEY, SMNVEV (reference sequence). CDR3 protein: CASSLTGWSEKLFF. DNA of the CDR3: TGTGCCAGCAGCCTGACAGGGTGGAGTGAAAAACTGTTTTTT.

The genes are TRBV7-4 and TRBJ1-3; 9 bases align to TRBD1. The V gene's germline CDR1 is SGHVT and CDR2 SQSDAQ. The CDR3 spans 21 residues. The V and J ends lost 4 bases and 0 bases, in that order; junction bases with no gene match: 19. The CDR3 loop is CASSCQRDGGQGSSSGNTIYF. CDR3 nucleotides: TGTGCCAGCAGCTGTCAACGCGACGGGGGACAGGGAAGTTCCTCTGGAAACACCATATATTTT.

V gene TRBV24-1 combines with J gene TRBJ2-4; the match to TRBD2 covers 13 bases. There are 16 residues in the CDR3. The germline gives CDR1 KGHDR, CDR2 SFDVKD. V lost 3 bases to trimming and J lost 5 bases; unmatched junction nucleotides: 3. Written as DNA, the CDR3 is TGTGCCACCAGTGATCCAGGACTAGCGGGGGAAAACATTCAGTACTTC. This encodes CATSDPGLAGENIQYF.

The V call is TRBV4-1, the J call TRBJ1-6; perhaps TRBD1 as D (6 bases). The V gene's germline CDR1 is MGHRA and CDR2 YSYEKL. Trimming pared 1 base from V and 10 bases from J, leaving 14 bases between. The length of the CDR3 is 15 residues. In nucleotides, the CDR3 is TGCGCCAGCAGCCAAGGAACAGGGTACCGCTCACCCCTCCACTTT. Its protein product is CASSQGTGYRSPLHF.

The V gene is TRBV5-1, the J gene TRBJ2-1, with D perhaps matching TRBD2 (5 bases). The ends were cut back, 3 bases at V and 0 bases at J, with 16 bases in the middle. This CDR3 comprises 17 residues. Looked up from germline, CDR1 is SGHRS and CDR2 is YFSETQ. The CDR3 DNA is TGCGCCAGCAGCTCCCCCAAGGGCGGGCGCTCCTACAATGAGCAGTTCTTC. Protein sequence: CASSSPKGGRSYNEQFF. The whole variable domain, remainder taken from reference TRBV5-1 and TRBJ2-1, is KAGVTQTPRYLIKTRGQQVTLSCSPISGHRSVSWYQQTPGQGLQFLFEYFSETQRNKGNFPGRFSGRQFSNSRSEMNVSTLELGDSALYLCASSSPKGGRSYNEQFFGPGTRLTVL.

In nucleotides, the CDR3 is TGTGCCAGCAGCCTGAGGTGGGGGACTAACAAGCGCGAGCAGTTCTTC. Translating it yields CASSLRWGTNKREQFF. The V call is TRBV5-6, the J call TRBJ2-1; TRBD2 matches at 7 bases. The CDR3 covers 16 residues. Germline loops: CDR1 SGHDT, CDR2 YYEEEE. The trim removed 4 bases at V and 10 bases at J, leaving 17 bases unmatched.